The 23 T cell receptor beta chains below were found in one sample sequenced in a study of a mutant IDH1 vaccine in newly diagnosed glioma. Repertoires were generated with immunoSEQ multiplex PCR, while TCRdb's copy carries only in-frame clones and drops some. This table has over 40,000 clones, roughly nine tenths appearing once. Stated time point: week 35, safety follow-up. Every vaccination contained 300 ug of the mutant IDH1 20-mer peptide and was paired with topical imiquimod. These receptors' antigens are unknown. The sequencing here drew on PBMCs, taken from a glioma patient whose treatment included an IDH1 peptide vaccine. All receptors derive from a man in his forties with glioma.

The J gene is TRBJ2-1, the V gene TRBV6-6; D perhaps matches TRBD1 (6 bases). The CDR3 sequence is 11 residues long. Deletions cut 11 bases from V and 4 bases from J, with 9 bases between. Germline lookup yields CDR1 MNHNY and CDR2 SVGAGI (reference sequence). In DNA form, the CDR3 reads TGTGCCGGGGGCGGGTACAATGAGCAGTTCTTC. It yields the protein CAGGGYNEQFF.

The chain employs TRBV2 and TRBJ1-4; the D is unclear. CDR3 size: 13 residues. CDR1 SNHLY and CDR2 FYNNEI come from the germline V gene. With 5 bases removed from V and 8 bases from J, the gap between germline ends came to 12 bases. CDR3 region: CASSRDRGEKLFF. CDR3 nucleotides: TGTGCCAGCAGTCGGGATAGAGGGGAAAAACTGTTTTTT.

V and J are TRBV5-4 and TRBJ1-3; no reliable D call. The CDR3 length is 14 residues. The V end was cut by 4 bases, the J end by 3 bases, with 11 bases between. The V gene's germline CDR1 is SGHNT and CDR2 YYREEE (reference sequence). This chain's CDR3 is CASSRGEVGNTIYF. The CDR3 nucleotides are TGTGCCAGCAGCCGGGGTGAGGTTGGAAACACCATATATTTT. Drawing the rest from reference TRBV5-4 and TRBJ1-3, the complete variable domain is ETGVTQSPTHLIKTRGQQVTLRCSSQSGHNTVSWYQQALGQGPQFIFQYYREEENGRGNFPPRFSGLQFPNYSSELNVNALELDDSALYLCASSRGEVGNTIYFGEGSWLTVV.

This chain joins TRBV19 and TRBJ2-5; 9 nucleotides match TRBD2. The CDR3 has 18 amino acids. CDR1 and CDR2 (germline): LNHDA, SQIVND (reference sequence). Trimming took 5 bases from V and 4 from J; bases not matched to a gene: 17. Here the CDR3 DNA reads TGTGCCAGTAGTCCGTCCGGGACTAGCAGCCCAAGGGTAGAGACCCAGTACTTC. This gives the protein CASSPSGTSSPRVETQYF.

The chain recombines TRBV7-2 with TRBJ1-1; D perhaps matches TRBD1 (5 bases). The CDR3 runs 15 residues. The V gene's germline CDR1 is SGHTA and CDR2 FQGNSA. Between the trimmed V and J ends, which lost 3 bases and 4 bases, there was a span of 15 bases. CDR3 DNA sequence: TGTGCCAGCAGCTTCTTTGACAGAGAGGCCACTGAAGCTTTCTTT. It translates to CASSFFDREATEAFF.

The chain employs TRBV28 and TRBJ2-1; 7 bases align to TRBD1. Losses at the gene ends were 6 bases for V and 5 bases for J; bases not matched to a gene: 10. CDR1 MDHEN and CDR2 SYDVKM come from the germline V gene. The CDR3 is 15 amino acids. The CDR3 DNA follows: TGTGCCAGCAGCTCCCGACAGGGTCGGGACAATGAGCAGTTCTTC. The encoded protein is CASSSRQGRDNEQFF.

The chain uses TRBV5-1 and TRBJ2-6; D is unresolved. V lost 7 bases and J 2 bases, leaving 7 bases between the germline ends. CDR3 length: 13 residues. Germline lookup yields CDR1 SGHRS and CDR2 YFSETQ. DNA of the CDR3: TGCGCCAGCGGGAACACTGGGGCCAACGTCCTGACTTTC. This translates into CASGNTGANVLTF.

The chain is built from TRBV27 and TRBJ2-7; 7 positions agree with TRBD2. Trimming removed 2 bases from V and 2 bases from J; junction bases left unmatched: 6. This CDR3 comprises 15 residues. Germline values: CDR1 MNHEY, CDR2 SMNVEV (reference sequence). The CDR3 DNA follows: TGTGCCAGCAGTTTAAAGAGCGGGGCCCCCTACGAGCAGTACTTC. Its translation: CASSLKSGAPYEQYF.

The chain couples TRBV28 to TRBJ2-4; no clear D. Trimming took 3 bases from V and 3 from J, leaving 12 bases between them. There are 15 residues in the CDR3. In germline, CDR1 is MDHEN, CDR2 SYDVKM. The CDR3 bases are TGTGCCAGCAGTTTGTGGGGTCTGGGCAAAAACATTCAGTACTTC. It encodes CASSLWGLGKNIQYF.

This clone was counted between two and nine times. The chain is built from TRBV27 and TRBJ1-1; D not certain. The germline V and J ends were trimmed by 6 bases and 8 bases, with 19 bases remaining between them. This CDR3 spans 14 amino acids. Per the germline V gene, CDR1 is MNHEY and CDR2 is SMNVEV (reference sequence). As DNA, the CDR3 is TGTGCCAGCAGCCGGACGAAGGTCGGCGGGGAAGCTTTCTTT. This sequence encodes CASSRTKVGGEAFF.

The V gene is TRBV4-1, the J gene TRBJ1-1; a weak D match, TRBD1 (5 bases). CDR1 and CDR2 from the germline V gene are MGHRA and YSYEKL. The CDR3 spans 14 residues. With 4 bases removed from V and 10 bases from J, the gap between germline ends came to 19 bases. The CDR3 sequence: CASSLYPAGGVAFF. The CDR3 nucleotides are TGCGCCAGCAGCCTCTACCCGGCTGGGGGGGTAGCTTTCTTT.

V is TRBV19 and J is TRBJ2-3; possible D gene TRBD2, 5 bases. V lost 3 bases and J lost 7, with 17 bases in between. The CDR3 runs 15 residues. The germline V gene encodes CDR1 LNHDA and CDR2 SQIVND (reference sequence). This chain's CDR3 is CASSIMAGLTNTQYF. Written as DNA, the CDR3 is TGTGCCAGTAGTATTATGGCGGGCCTCACGAATACGCAGTATTTT.

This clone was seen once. In nucleotides, the CDR3 is TGTGCCAGCAGTGAAGCGGGACAGCCCGACGGGCTGTTTTTT. It specifies CASSEAGQPDGLFF. This chain uses TRBV2 with TRBJ2-2; 7 bases align to TRBD1. The trim removed 0 bases at V and 13 bases at J, leaving 8 bases unmatched. The CDR3 contains 14 residues. Germline V gene lookup returns CDR1 SNHLY and CDR2 FYNNEI. Full variable domain (outside the CDR3, taken from reference TRBV2 and TRBJ2-2): EPEVTQTPSHQVTQMGQEVILRCVPISNHLYFYWYRQILGQKVEFLVSFYNNEISEKSEIFDDQFSVERPDGSNFTLKIRSTKLEDSAMYFCASSEAGQPDGLFFGEGSRLTVL.

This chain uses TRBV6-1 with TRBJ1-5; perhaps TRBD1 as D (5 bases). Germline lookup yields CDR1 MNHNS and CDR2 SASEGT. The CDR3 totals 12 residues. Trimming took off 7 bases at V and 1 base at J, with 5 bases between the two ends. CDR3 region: CASKGSNQPQHF. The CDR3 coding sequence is TGTGCCAGCAAGGGGAGCAATCAGCCCCAGCATTTT.

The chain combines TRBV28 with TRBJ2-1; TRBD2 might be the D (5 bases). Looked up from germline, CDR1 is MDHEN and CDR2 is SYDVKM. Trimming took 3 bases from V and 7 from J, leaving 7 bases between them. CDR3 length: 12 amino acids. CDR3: CASSFWTNEQFF. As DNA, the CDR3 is TGTGCCAGCAGTTTTTGGACTAATGAGCAGTTCTTC.

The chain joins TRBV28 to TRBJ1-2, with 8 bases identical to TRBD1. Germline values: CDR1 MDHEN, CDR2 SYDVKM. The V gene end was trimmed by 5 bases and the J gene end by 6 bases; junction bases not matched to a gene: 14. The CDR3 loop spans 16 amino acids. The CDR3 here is CASSLGLSGQVHGYTF. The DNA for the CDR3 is TGTGCCAGCAGTCTAGGACTTTCGGGACAGGTGCATGGCTACACCTTC.

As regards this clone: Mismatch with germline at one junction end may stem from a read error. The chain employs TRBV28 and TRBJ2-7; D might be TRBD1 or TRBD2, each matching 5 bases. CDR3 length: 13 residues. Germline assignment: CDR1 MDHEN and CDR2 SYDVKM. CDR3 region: CASSFNPGRDQTF. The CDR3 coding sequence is TGTGCCAGCAGTTTTAACCCTGGACGGGACCAGACCTTC.

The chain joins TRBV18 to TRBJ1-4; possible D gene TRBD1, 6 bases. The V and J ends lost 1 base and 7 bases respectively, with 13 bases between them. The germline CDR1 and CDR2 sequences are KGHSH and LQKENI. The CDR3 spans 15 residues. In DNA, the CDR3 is TGTGCCAGCTCACCACAACAGGGTGGGAGTGAAAAACTGTTTTTT. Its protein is CASSPQQGGSEKLFF.

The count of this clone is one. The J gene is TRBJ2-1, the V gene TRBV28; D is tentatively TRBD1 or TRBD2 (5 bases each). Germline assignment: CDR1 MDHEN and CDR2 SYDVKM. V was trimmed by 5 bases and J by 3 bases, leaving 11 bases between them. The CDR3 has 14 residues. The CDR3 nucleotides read TGTGCCAGCAGTCTGGGGACGGTCTACAATGAGCAGTTCTTC. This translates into CASSLGTVYNEQFF.

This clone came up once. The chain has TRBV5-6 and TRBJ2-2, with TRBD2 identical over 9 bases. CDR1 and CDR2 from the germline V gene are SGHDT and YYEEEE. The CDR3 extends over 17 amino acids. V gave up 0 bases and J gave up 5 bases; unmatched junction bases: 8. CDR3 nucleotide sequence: TGTGCCAGCAGCTTGGTATTCGCTAGCGGGGCAACCGGGGAGCTGTTTTTT. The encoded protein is CASSLVFASGATGELFF.

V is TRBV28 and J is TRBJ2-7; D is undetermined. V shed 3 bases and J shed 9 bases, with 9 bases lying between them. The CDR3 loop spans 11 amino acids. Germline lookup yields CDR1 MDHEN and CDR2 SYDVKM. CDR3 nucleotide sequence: TGTGCCAGCAGTTTGGGAAATGTGCAGTACTTC. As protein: CASSLGNVQYF. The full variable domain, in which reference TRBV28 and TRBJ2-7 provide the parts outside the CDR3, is DVKVTQSSRYLVKRTGEKVFLECVQDMDHENMFWYRQDPGLGLRLIYFSYDVKMKEKGDIPEGYSVSREKKERFSLILESASTNQTSMYLCASSLGNVQYFGPGTRLTVT.

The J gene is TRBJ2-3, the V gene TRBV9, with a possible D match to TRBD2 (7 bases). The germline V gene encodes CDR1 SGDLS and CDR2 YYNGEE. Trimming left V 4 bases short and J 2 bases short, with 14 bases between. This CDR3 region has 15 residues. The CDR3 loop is CASSSREGVTDTQYF. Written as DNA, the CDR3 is TGTGCCAGCAGCTCTAGGGAGGGGGTCACAGATACGCAGTATTTT.

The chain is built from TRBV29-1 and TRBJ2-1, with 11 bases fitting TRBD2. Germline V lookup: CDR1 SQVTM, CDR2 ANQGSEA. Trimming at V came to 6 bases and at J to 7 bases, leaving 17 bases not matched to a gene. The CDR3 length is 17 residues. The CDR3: CSVRSLRTSGFGNEQFF. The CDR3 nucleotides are TGCAGCGTCAGAAGCCTCCGGACTAGCGGGTTCGGAAATGAGCAGTTCTTC.